This TCR beta chain was profiled in a study of glioma-infiltrating T cells after dendritic cell vaccination. Study-level information: Samples are from glioblastoma patients in Phase I and II dendritic cell vaccine trials. Study results and caveats: Only a small number of patients had complete blood and tumor samples.

Per germline, CDR1 LGHNA and CDR2 YNFKEQ. This CDR3 has 14 residues. V was shortened by 0 bases and J by 7 bases, with 10 bases between the two germline ends. Noted time point: after dendritic cell vaccination, including at tumor progression/relapse. Selection required adequate fresh-frozen tumor tissue plus more than two years' survival data. Before vaccination, two weeks after the third vaccination, and at progression, PBMC were collected. In regard to this clone: Its antigen is not known.

TCRdb's copy holds only in-frame clones and misses some; the assay was immunoSEQ multiplex PCR. There are about 90,000 clones in the sample; roughly four fifths occur only once, and 6% to 8.5% lies in the top ten. The chain carries TRBV4-2 and TRBJ1-3; D not certain. The sequences come from blood, collected after dendritic cell vaccination. The receptor was isolated from a human donor with glioblastoma. The CDR3: CASSQDNSLNTIYF. The CDR3 DNA follows: TGTGCCAGCAGCCAAGATAACAGCCTGAACACCATATATTTT.